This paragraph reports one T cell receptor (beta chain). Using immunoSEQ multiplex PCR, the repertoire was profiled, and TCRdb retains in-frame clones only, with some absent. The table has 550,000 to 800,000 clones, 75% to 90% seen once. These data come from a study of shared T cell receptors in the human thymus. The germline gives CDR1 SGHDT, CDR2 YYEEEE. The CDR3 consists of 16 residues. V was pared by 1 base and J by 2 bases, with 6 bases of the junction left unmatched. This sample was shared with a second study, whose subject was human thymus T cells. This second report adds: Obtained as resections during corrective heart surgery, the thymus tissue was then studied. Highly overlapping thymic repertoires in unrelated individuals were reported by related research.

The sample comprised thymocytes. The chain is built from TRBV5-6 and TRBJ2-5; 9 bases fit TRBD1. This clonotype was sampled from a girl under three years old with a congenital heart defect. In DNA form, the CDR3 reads TGTGCCAGCAGCTTGTTTGGGACAGGGAGGCAAGAGACCCAGTACTTC. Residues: CASSLFGTGRQETQYF.